This T cell receptor beta chain was identified in a study of T-cell memory formation after mild COVID-19. General study points: Cross-reactive memory seemingly joined, as some responding clones were found in pre-infection memory. Later expanders leaned CD4+, whereas clones that contracted between day 15 and 85 were balanced CD4/CD8.

This clonotype was seen a few times. What it binds is not known. Per germline, CDR1 SGDLS and CDR2 YYNGEE. The V and J ends lost 4 bases and 6 bases, in that order; junction bases with no gene match: 6. The CDR3 covers 14 residues. MiXCR was run by TCRdb on the 5' RACE reads, yielding one entry per CDR3 protein. The sample consists of about 560,000 distinct CDR3 sequences, roughly 21% of them appearing once. The specimen was PBMCs or a T cell subset sorted from them (not recorded which). The rearrangement joins TRBV9 to TRBJ2-1, with 8 bases aligning to TRBD2. The sequence was obtained from an adult woman who had mild COVID-19 (a few samples of this study predate the infection). Cell type and time point are not known. This CDR3 reads CASSFTGTSNEQFF. CDR3 nucleotide sequence: TGTGCCAGCAGCTTTACCGGGACTAGCAATGAGCAGTTCTTC. The full variable domain, with the rest looked up from reference TRBV9 and TRBJ2-1, is DSGVTQTPKHLITATGQRVTLRCSPRSGDLSVYWYQQSLDQGLQFLIQYYNGEERAKGNILERFSAQQFPDLHSELNLSSLELGDSALYFCASSFTGTSNEQFFGPGTRLTVL.